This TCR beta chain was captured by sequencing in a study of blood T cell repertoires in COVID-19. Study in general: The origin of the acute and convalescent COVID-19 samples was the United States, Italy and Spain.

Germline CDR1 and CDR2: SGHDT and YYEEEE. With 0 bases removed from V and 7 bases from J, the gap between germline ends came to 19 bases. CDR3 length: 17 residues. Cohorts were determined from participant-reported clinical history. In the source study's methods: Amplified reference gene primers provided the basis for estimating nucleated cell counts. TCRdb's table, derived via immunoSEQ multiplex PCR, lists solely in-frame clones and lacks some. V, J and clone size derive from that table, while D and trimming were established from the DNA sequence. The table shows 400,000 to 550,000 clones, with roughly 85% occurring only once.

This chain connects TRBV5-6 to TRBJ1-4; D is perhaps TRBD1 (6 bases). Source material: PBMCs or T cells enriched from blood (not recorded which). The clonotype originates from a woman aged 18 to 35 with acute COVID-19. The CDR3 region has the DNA TGTGCCAGCAGCTTGGTAAGGTCAGGGGCCGGCGGTGAAAAACTGTTTTTT. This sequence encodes CASSLVRSGAGGEKLFF.